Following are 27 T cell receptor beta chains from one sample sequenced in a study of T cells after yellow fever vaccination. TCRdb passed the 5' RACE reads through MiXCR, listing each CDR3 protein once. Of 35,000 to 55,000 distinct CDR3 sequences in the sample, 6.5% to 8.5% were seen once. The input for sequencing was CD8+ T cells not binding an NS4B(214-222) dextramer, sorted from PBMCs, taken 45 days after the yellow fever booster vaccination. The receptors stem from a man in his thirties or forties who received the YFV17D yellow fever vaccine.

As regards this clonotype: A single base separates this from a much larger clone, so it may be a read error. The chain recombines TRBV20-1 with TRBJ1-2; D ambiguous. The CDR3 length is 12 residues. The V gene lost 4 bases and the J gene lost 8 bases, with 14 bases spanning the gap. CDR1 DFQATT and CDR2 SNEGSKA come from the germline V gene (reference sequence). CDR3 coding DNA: TGCAGTGCTATCGGAGAGATTGGGGGCTACACCTTC. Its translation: CSAIGEIGGYTF.

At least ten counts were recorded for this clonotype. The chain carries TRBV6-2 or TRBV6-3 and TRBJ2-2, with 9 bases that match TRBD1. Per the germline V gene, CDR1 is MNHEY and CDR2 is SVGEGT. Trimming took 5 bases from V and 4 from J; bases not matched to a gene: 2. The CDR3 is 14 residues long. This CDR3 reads CASSTDRGTGELFF. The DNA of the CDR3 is TGTGCCAGCAGTACGGACAGGGGCACCGGGGAGCTGTTTTTT.

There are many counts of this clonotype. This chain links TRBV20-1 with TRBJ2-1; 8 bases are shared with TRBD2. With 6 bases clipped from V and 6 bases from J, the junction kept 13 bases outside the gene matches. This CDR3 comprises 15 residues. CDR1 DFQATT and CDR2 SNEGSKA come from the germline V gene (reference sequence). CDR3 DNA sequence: TGCAGTGCGTGTTTTGAGGGCAGCGGGAGCAATGAGCAGTTCTTC. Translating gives CSACFEGSGSNEQFF.

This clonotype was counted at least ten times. The CDR3 DNA sequence: TGTGCCAGTTATGACAGAGCCACCTACGAGCAGTACTTC. Its protein product is CASYDRATYEQYF. The chain joins TRBV21-1 to TRBJ2-7; TRBD1, the D gene given by the table, was not confirmed from the DNA. TRBV21-1 is deemed a pseudogene. The CDR3 runs to 13 residues.

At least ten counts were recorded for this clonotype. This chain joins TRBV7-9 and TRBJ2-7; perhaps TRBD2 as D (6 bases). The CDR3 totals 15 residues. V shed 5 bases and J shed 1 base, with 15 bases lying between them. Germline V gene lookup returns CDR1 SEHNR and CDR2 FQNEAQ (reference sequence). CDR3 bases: TGTGCCAGCAGCGGTACCGGGAGAGGGTCCTACGAGCAGTACTTC. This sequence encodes CASSGTGRGSYEQYF.

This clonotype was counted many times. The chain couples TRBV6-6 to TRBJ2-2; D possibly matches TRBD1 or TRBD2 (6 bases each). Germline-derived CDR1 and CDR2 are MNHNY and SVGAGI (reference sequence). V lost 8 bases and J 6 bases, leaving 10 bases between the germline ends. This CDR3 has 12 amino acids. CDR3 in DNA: TGTGCCAGCGGGGGGCAAGCCGGGGAGCTGTTTTTT. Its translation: CASGGQAGELFF.

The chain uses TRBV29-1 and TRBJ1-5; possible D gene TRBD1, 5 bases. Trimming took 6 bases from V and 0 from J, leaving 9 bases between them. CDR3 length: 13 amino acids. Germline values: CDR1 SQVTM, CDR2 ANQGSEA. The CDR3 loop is CSVGTDSNQPQHF. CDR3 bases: TGCAGCGTAGGGACGGATAGCAATCAGCCCCAGCATTTT.

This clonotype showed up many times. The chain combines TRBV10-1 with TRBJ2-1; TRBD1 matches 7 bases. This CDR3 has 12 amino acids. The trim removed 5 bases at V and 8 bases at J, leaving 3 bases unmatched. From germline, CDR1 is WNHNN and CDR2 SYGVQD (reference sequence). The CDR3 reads CASSPGGYEQFF. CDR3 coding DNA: TGCGCCAGCAGTCCAGGGGGTTATGAGCAGTTCTTC.

The CDR3 sequence is CAMSLGDTEAFF. Here the CDR3 DNA reads TGTGCCATGAGCCTGGGGGACACTGAAGCTTTCTTT. This chain links TRBV5-5 with TRBJ1-1, with D maybe TRBD1 (5 bases). CDR3 length: 12 amino acids. Germline V CDR1 and CDR2: SGHKS, YYEKEE (reference sequence). V was shortened by 9 bases and J by 3 bases, with 12 bases between the two germline ends.

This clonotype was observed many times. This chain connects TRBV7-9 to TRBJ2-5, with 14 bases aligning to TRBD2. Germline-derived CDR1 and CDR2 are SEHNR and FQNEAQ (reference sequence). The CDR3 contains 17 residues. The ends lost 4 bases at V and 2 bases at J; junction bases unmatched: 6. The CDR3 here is CASSSGLAGAPQETQYF. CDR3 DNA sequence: TGTGCCAGCAGCTCGGGACTAGCGGGAGCCCCGCAAGAGACCCAGTACTTC.

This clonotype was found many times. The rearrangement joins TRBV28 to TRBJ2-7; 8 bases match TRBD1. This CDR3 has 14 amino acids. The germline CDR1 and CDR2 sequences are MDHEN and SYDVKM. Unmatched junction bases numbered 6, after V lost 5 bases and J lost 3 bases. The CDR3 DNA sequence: TGTGCCAGCAGTGCCGGACAGGGAGACTACGAGCAGTACTTC. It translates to CASSAGQGDYEQYF.

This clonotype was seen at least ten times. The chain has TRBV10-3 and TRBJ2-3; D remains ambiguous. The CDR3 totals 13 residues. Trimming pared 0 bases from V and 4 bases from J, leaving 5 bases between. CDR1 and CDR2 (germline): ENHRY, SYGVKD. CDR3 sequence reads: CAISESTADTQYF. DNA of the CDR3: TGTGCCATCAGTGAGTCGACGGCAGATACGCAGTATTTT.

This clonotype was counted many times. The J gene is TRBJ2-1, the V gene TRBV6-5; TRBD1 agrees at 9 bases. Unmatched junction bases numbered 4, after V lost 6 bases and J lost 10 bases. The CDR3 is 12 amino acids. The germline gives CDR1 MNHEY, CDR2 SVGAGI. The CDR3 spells CASSQTGGEQFF. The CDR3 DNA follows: TGTGCCAGCAGCCAAACAGGGGGCGAGCAGTTCTTC.

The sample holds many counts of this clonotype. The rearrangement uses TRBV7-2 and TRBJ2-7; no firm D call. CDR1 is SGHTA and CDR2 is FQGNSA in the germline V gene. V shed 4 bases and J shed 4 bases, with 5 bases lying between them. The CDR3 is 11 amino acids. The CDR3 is CASSSEYEQYF. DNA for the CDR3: TGTGCCAGCAGCTCGGAGTACGAGCAGTACTTC.

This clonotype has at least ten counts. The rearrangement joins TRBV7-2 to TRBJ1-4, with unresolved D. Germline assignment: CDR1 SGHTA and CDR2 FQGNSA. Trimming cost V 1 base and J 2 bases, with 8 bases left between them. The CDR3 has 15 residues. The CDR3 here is CASSLVTATNEKLFF. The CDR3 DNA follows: TGTGCCAGCAGCTTAGTTACAGCTACTAATGAAAAACTGTTTTTT. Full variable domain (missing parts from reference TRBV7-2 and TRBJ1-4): GAGVSQSPSNKVTEKGKDVELRCDPISGHTALYWYRQSLGQGLEFLIYFQGNSAPDKSGLPSDRFSAERTGGSVSTLTIQRTQQEDSAVYLCASSLVTATNEKLFFGSGTQLSVL.

The CDR3 DNA reads as TGTGCCAGCAGCCAAGAAAACGGGAGGCACGACAATGAGCAGTTCTTC. It translates to CASSQENGRHDNEQFF. The chain recombines TRBV14 with TRBJ2-1; TRBD2 matches 7 bases. The ends lost 0 bases at V and 5 bases at J; junction bases unmatched: 7. The CDR3 totals 16 residues. CDR1 and CDR2 (germline): SGHDN, FVKESK.

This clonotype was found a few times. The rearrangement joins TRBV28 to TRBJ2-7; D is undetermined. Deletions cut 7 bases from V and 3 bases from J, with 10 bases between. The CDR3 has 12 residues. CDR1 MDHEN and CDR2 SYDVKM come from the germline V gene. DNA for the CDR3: TGTGCCAGCAAACGAGCAGACTACGAGCAGTACTTC. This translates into CASKRADYEQYF.

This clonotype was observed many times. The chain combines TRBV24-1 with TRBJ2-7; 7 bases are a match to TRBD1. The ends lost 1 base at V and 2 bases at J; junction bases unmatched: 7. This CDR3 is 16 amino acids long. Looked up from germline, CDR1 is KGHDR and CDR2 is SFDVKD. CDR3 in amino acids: CATSDLARDRAYEQYF. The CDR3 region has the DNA TGTGCCACCAGTGATTTAGCTCGGGACAGAGCCTACGAGCAGTACTTC.

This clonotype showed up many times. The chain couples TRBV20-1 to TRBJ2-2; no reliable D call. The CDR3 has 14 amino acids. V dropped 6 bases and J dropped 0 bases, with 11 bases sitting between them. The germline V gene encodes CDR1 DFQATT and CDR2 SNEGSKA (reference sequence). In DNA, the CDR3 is TGCAGTGCGGTACCCGAGGCGAACACCGGGGAGCTGTTTTTT. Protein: CSAVPEANTGELFF.

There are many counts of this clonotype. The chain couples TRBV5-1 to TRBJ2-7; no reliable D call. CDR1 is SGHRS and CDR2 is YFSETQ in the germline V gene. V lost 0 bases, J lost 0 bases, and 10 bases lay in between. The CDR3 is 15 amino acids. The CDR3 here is CASSLDQESSYEQYF. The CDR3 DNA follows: TGCGCCAGCAGCTTGGATCAAGAAAGCTCCTACGAGCAGTACTTC.

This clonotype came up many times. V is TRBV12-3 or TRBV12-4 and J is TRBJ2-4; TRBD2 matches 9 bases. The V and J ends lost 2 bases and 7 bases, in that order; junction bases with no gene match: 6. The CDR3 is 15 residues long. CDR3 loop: CASSLLSSGTNIQYF. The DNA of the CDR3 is TGTGCCAGCAGTTTATTGTCTAGCGGGACTAACATTCAGTACTTC.

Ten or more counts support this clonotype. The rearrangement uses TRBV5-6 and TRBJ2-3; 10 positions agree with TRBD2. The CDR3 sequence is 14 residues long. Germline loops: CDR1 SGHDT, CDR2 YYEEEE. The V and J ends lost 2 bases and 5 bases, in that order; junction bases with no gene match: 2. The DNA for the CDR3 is TGTGCCAGCAGCTTCTTAGCGGGAGGAGATACGCAGTATTTT. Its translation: CASSFLAGGDTQYF. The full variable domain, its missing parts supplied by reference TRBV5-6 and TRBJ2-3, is DAGVTQSPTHLIKTRGQQVTLRCSPKSGHDTVSWYQQALGQGPQFIFQYYEEEERQRGNFPDRFSGHQFPNYSSELNVNALLLGDSALYLCASSFLAGGDTQYFGPGTRLTVL.

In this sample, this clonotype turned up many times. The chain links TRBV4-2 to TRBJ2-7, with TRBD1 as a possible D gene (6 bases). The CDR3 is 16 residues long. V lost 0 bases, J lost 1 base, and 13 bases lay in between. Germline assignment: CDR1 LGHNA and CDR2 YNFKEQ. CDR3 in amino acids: CASSQEEQGSSYEQYF. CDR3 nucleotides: TGTGCCAGCAGCCAAGAAGAGCAGGGGTCTTCCTACGAGCAGTACTTC.

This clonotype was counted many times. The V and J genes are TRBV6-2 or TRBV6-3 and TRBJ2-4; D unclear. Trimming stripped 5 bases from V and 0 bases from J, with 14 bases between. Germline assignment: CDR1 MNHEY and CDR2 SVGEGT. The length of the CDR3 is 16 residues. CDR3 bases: TGTGCCAGCAGTACTGCGACGGACCTAGCCAAAAACATTCAGTACTTC. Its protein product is CASSTATDLAKNIQYF.

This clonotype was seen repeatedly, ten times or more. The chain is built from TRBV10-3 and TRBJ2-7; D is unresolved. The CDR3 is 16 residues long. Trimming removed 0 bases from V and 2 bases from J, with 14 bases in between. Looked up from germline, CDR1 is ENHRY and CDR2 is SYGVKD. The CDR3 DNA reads TGTGCCATCAGTGAGTCTGAGACTGATAACCCCTACGAGCAGTACTTC. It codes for CAISESETDNPYEQYF.

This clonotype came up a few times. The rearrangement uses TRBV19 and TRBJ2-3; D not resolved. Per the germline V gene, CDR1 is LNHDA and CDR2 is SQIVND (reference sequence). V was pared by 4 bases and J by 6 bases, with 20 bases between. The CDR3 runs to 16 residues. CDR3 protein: CASSTGPHQGLDTQYF. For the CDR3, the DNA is TGTGCCAGTAGTACCGGACCTCATCAAGGGTTGGATACGCAGTATTTT.

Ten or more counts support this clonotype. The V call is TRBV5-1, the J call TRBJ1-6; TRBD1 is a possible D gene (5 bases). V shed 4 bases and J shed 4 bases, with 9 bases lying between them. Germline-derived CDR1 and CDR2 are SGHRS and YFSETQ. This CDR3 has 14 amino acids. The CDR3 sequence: CASSETAYNSPLHF. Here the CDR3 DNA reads TGCGCCAGCAGCGAGACAGCTTATAATTCACCCCTCCACTTT.